This T cell receptor beta chain was profiled in a study of OX40 agonist ivuxolimab in advanced cancers. The germline gives CDR1 KGHSH, CDR2 LQKENI. The ends were cut back, 3 bases at V and 5 bases at J, with 17 bases in the middle. This CDR3 has 15 residues. Produced via immunoSEQ multiplex PCR; TCRdb's table is partial and in-frame only. The sample lists approximately 60,000 clones, around 84% occurring once. This material consisted of CD4+ or CD8+ T cells sorted from blood, taken in a trial of the OX40 agonist ivuxolimab. This sequence originates from an adult with an advanced solid tumor such as melanoma, head and neck, liver or kidney cancer. The V and J genes are TRBV18 and TRBJ2-7; perhaps TRBD2 as D (6 bases). The CDR3: CASSPGTPGGHEQYF. The CDR3 DNA follows: TGTGCCAGCTCACCTGGGACTCCCGGAGGTCACGAGCAGTACTTC.